The sequence of this T cell receptor (beta chain) was determined in a study of vaccination and CD4 T cells after COVID-19. Study information: Recovered patients in the cohort numbered six men and four women, two of them Hispanic.

This CDR3 is built from 13 residues. V dropped 3 bases and J dropped 5 bases, with 10 bases sitting between them. Germline values: CDR1 SEHNR, CDR2 FQNEAQ (reference sequence). TCRdb re-analysed the PCR reads in MiXCR, keeping a single row per CDR3 protein. This table has some 22,000 distinct CDR3 sequences, under 65% appearing once. The rearrangement joins TRBV7-9 to TRBJ2-5; TRBD2 is a possible D gene (6 bases). This TCR came from a human donor who had recovered from COVID-19. Sequenced here: CD4+ T cells from blood, sampled before SARS-CoV-2 vaccination. CDR3 DNA: TGTGCCAGCAGCTTTACGGGAGATGAGACCCAGTACTTC. Translating it yields CASSFTGDETQYF.